One and the same sample provided the 3 T cell receptor beta chains below, sequenced in a study of Graves' ophthalmopathy and Graves' hyperthyroidism. The sequenced template was RNA, covering the TCR beta CDR3 region. The workflow started with a first-round RT-PCR run with HTBI primers and then moved on to a second-round multiplex PCR. From the multiplex PCR reads, TCRdb called clonotypes with MiXCR, one entry per CDR3 protein. The table has more than 1,000,000 distinct CDR3 sequences, 35% to 40% seen once; the top ten hold around 10%. Material: peripheral blood or thyroid tissue (not recorded which). These receptors all stem from an adult man with Graves' hyperthyroidism.

V and J are TRBV7-2 and TRBJ1-5, with D perhaps TRBD1 (5 bases). Germline V gene data show CDR1 as SGHTA and CDR2 as FQGNSA. The CDR3 covers 17 residues. Trimming removed 1 base at V and 0 bases at J, with 13 bases between. CDR3 sequence: CASSLVPGLISNQPQHF. Written as DNA, the CDR3 is TGTGCCAGCAGCTTAGTCCCGGGACTGATTAGCAATCAGCCCCAGCATTTT. Based on the CDR3 plus reference TRBV7-2 and TRBJ1-5, the full variable domain is GAGVSQSPSNKVTEKGKDVELRCDPISGHTALYWYRQSLGQGLEFLIYFQGNSAPDKSGLPSDRFSAERTGGSVSTLTIQRTQQEDSAVYLCASSLVPGLISNQPQHFGDGTRLSIL.

This sequence joins TRBV11-2 and TRBJ1-1; no clear D gene. The V end was cut by 5 bases, the J end by 7 bases, with 11 bases between. In germline, CDR1 is SGHAT, CDR2 FQNNGV. The CDR3 is 12 residues long. Written as DNA, the CDR3 is TGTGCCAGCAGCCAGACAAGCAATGAAGCTTTCTTT. The encoded protein is CASSQTSNEAFF. Variable domain in full (rest from reference TRBV11-2 and TRBJ1-1): EAGVAQSPRYKIIEKRQSVAFWCNPISGHATLYWYQQILGQGPKLLIQFQNNGVVDDSQLPKDRFSAERLKGVDSTLKIQPAKLEDSAVYLCASSQTSNEAFFGQGTRLTVV.

The rearrangement uses TRBV25-1 and TRBJ2-5; 9 nucleotides line up with TRBD2. The V gene end was trimmed by 4 bases and the J gene end by 1 base; junction bases not matched to a gene: 16. This CDR3 has 19 amino acids. The V gene's germline CDR1 is MGHDK and CDR2 SYGVNS. The CDR3 sequence is CASSVGTSCPEGLQETQYF. Here the CDR3 DNA reads TGTGCCAGCAGTGTGGGGACTAGCTGCCCGGAGGGCCTCCAAGAGACCCAGTACTTC.